This T cell receptor (beta chain) was profiled in a study of cytomegalovirus exposure and HLA in healthy donors. On this clone itself: As yet, its antigen is unknown.

Study-wide results and caveats: Investigators reported around 150 TCR beta chains as tied to cytomegalovirus. Later, an analysis showed that TCR beta chains associated with HLA were more clonally expanded than others that were equally common. Follow-up analysis later connected one missense variant in DCLRE1C with trimming of TCR beta V- and J-genes.

The CDR3 length is 13 residues. The V end was cut by 5 bases, the J end by 4 bases, with 10 bases between. CDR1 is SGHTA and CDR2 is FQGTGA in the germline V gene. The PCR had 60 Vbeta and 13 Jbeta primers. Clones were sequenced by immunoSEQ multiplex PCR, and TCRdb holds only the in-frame ones, with some missing. Of about 100,000 clones listed, around 77% were seen once; the top ten hold 5.5% to 8%. The sequenced sample consisted of PBMCs. The sequence came from a young man in good health and CMV-seronegative. The rearrangement joins TRBV7-3 to TRBJ2-3; D perhaps matches TRBD1 (6 bases). The CDR3 loop is CASSDTGPDTQYF. The CDR3 region has the DNA TGTGCCAGCAGCGATACAGGGCCAGATACGCAGTATTTT.